Shown below are 6 T cell receptor beta chains from a single sample sequenced in a study of CD8 T cells in ankylosing spondylitis. TCRdb re-derived calls from the 5' RACE reads in MiXCR, one entry per CDR3 protein. The sample carries approximately 250,000 distinct CDR3 sequences, roughly 10% recorded once. The specimen was blood, either unsorted or a sorted T cell fraction (not recorded which). The receptors were sampled from a male donor with ankylosing spondylitis or in good health (not recorded which).

This clonotype was detected many times. The chain carries TRBV12-3 or TRBV12-4 and TRBJ2-1; 10 bases map to TRBD2. This CDR3 contains 15 residues. The V gene end was trimmed by 7 bases and the J gene end by 2 bases; junction bases not matched to a gene: 5. The DNA for the CDR3 is TGTGCCAGCATAAGCGGGGGGGGACCCTACAATGAGCAGTTCTTC. Protein: CASISGGGPYNEQFF.

This chain connects TRBV4-2 to TRBJ1-2; unclear D gene. There are 14 residues in the CDR3. In germline, CDR1 is LGHNA, CDR2 YNFKEQ. V was pared by 0 bases and J by 5 bases, with 10 bases between. The CDR3 is CASSQDLEGYGYTF. CDR3 nucleotide sequence: TGTGCCAGCAGCCAAGATCTCGAAGGTTATGGCTACACCTTC.

This clonotype was seen at least ten times. The chain uses TRBV5-1 and TRBJ2-2, with D unresolved. Trimming took 1 base from V and 2 from J, leaving 6 bases between them. CDR3 length: 14 amino acids. CDR1 SGHRS and CDR2 YFSETQ come from the germline V gene. The CDR3 DNA sequence: TGCGCCAGCAGCTTGAGGCTTAACACCGGGGAGCTGTTTTTT. Its translation: CASSLRLNTGELFF.

The rearrangement links TRBV12-3 or TRBV12-4 to TRBJ2-1; 8 bases are a match to TRBD1. This CDR3 has 12 residues. V gave up 1 base and J gave up 15 bases; unmatched junction bases: 5. The CDR3 bases are TGTGCCAGCAGTTTAGGTGCAGGGGGCCCGTTCTTC. This codes for CASSLGAGGPFF.

This clonotype was observed many times. The rearrangement uses TRBV2 and TRBJ1-4; D might be TRBD1 (6 bases). The V and J ends lost 4 bases and 6 bases respectively, with 9 bases between them. The CDR3 loop spans 13 amino acids. In germline, CDR1 is SNHLY, CDR2 FYNNEI. The CDR3 DNA sequence: TGTGCCAGCAGTGTTCCAGGGGATGAAAAACTGTTTTTT. This translates into CASSVPGDEKLFF.

Many counts were recorded for this clonotype. The chain uses TRBV6-5 and TRBJ2-3; TRBD2 agrees at 9 bases. The V segment lost 0 bases and the J segment 1 base; nucleotides outside the gene matches: 2. Germline lookup yields CDR1 MNHEY and CDR2 SVGAGI. CDR3 size: 16 residues. The DNA of the CDR3 is TGTGCCAGCAGTTACTCCGTAGCGGGGGGCACAGATACGCAGTATTTT. It translates to CASSYSVAGGTDTQYF.